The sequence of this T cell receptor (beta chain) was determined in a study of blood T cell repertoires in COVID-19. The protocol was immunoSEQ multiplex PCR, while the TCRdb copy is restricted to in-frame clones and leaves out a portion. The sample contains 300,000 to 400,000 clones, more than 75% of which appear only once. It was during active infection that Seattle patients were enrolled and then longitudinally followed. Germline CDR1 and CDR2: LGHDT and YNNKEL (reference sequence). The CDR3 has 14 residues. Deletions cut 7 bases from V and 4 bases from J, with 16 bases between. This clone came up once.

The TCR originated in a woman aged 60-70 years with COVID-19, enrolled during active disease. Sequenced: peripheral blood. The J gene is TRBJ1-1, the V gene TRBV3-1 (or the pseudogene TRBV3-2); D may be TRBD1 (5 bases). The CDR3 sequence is CASTFAGLGTEAFF. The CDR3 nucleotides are TGTGCCAGCACCTTCGCAGGGCTGGGCACTGAAGCTTTCTTT.